This T cell receptor beta chain was captured by sequencing in a study of STAT5B mutations in CD4+ large granular lymphocyte leukemia. Study in general: Among healthy controls, a particular HLA allele went with more CDR3 'QG' motifs.

Assay: immunoSEQ multiplex PCR; the TCRdb copy retains only in-frame clones and omits some. This table has around 33,000 clones, around three quarters appearing once. Germline loops: CDR1 SGHRS, CDR2 YFSETQ. V was trimmed by 6 bases and J by 0 bases, leaving 15 bases between them. The CDR3 covers 15 residues. The rearrangement uses TRBV5-1 and TRBJ1-1; D gene ambiguous. The clonotype was recovered from a human donor in good health. The sequencing input was CD4+ T cells from blood buffy coats. Here the CDR3 reads CASTGGSSMNTEAFF. The CDR3 DNA follows: TGCGCCAGCACCGGCGGGTCCTCGATGAACACTGAAGCTTTCTTT.